This TCR beta chain was retrieved from a study of blood T cell repertoires in COVID-19. Study overall: COVID-19 samples collected from the United States, Italy and Spain covered acute and convalescent phases. T cells, B-cell-depleted T cells, or PBMCs provided the cDNA or gDNA that served as material.

The germline V gene encodes CDR1 SGHTS and CDR2 YDEGEE. Trimming shortened V by 4 bases and J by 5 bases, and 15 bases separated the two germline ends. CDR3 length: 14 amino acids. Authors' processing steps: Using reference gene primer amplification, nucleated cell counts were estimated. Libraries were prepared by immunoSEQ multiplex PCR; TCRdb keeps only in-frame clonotypes and omits some of them. The V and J calls and the clone size are those of that table, but D and trimming were determined from the DNA. Of around 280,000 clones listed, approximately 80% are singletons. The material sequenced was peripheral blood. The receptor comes from a woman between 45 and 60 years old with active or convalescent COVID-19. The chain carries TRBV5-8 and TRBJ1-2; D may be TRBD1 (6 bases). CDR3: CASSPLTGIYGYTF. DNA for the CDR3: TGTGCCAGCAGCCCCCTGACAGGAATTTATGGCTACACCTTC.